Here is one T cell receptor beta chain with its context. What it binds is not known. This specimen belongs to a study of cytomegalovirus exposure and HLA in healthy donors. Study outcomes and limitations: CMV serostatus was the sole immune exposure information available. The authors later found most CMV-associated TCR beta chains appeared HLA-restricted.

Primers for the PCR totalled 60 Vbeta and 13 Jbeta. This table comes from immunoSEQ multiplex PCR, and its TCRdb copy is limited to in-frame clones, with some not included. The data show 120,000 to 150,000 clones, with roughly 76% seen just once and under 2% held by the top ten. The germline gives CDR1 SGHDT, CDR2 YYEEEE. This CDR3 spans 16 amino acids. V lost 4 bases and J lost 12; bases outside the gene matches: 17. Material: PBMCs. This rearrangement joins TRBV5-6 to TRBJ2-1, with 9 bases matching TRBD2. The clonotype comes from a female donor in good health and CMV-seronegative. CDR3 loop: CASSQEGREGSVRQFF. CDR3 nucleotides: TGTGCCAGCAGCCAGGAGGGGCGGGAGGGGTCAGTAAGGCAGTTCTTC.